A single sample gave rise to the 11 T cell receptor beta chains below, sequenced in a study of cytomegalovirus exposure and HLA in healthy donors. PCR primers comprised 60 Vbeta and 13 Jbeta primers. Profiled with immunoSEQ multiplex PCR; TCRdb holds only in-frame clones, not every one. In the table there are 150,000 to 200,000 clones, about four fifths of which are singletons. Sequenced material: PBMCs. These receptor sequences come from a boy aged 2 to 10 in good health and CMV-seronegative.

V gene TRBV6-5 combines with J gene TRBJ2-1, with unresolved D. CDR3 length equals 16 residues. Germline V gene data show CDR1 as MNHEY and CDR2 as SVGAGI. V dropped 0 bases and J dropped 5 bases, with 14 bases sitting between them. The CDR3 DNA reads as TGTGCCAGCAGTTACTCCGGGTCCCCTGGCCACAATGAGCAGTTCTTC. It encodes CASSYSGSPGHNEQFF.

The V and J genes are TRBV13 and TRBJ2-3; 14 bases align to TRBD2. The V segment lost 5 bases and the J segment 4 bases; nucleotides outside the gene matches: 8. Germline V gene data show CDR1 as PRHDT and CDR2 as FYEKMQ (reference sequence). The CDR3 has 17 residues. CDR3 sequence: CASSPGPTSGGADTQYF. In DNA form, the CDR3 reads TGTGCCAGCAGCCCCGGGCCGACTAGCGGGGGGGCAGATACGCAGTATTTT.

This clone appeared once. V gene TRBV11-1 combines with J gene TRBJ2-7; D uncertain. CDR1 and CDR2 from the germline V gene are SGHAT and FQDESV (reference sequence). The V and J ends lost 0 bases and 2 bases respectively, with 8 bases between them. The CDR3 extends over 14 amino acids. Here the CDR3 reads CASSLASYTYEQYF. The CDR3 DNA follows: TGTGCCAGCAGCTTAGCCAGTTACACCTACGAGCAGTACTTC.

The chain uses TRBV19 and TRBJ1-2; no firm D call. V lost 3 bases and J 5 bases, leaving 10 bases between the germline ends. CDR1 is LNHDA, CDR2 SQIVND, per germline (reference sequence). The CDR3 covers 13 residues. The CDR3 nucleotides read TGTGCCAGTAGTATCGGGTATTCGTATGGCTACACCTTC. It is translated as CASSIGYSYGYTF.

This clone occurred a few times. The chain couples TRBV18 to TRBJ1-1, with TRBD1 as a possible D gene (5 bases). Trimming pared 0 bases from V and 4 bases from J, leaving 9 bases between. CDR1 is KGHSH and CDR2 is LQKENI in the germline V gene. The CDR3 has 14 residues. CDR3 amino acids: CASSPPMGGTEAFF. The CDR3 nucleotides read TGTGCCAGCTCACCACCGATGGGGGGCACTGAAGCTTTCTTT.

The sample holds a few counts of this clone. V usage is TRBV27 and J usage is TRBJ1-2; D possibly corresponds to TRBD1 (5 bases). V shed 6 bases and J shed 8 bases, with 22 bases lying between them. The CDR3 sequence is 15 residues long. Germline assignment: CDR1 MNHEY and CDR2 SMNVEV (reference sequence). The CDR3 region has the DNA TGTGCCAGCAGGCAGCTGGGTTTAATAGGGGAAGGCTACACCTTC. Translated, it gives CASRQLGLIGEGYTF.

The chain combines TRBV5-1 with TRBJ2-1, with D perhaps TRBD2 (5 bases). The CDR3 spans 14 residues. The V end lost 8 bases, the J end lost 4 bases, and 16 bases lay between the germline ends. Germline CDR1 reads SGHRS; CDR2 reads YFSETQ. The DNA of the CDR3 is TGCGCCAGTAGTTACGGGTCGGGGTACAATGAGCAGTTCTTC. Its translation is CASSYGSGYNEQFF.

The chain links TRBV19 to TRBJ1-5; TRBD1 matches 11 bases. The trim removed 8 bases at V and 7 bases at J, leaving 4 bases unmatched. Per the germline V gene, CDR1 is LNHDA and CDR2 is SQIVND (reference sequence). The CDR3 has 13 amino acids. The CDR3 protein is CASAGTGGQPQHF. The DNA for the CDR3 is TGTGCCAGTGCAGGGACAGGGGGACAGCCCCAGCATTTT.

J is TRBJ1-2 and V is TRBV7-9; 10 bases are a match to TRBD1. The ends lost 3 bases at V and 7 bases at J; junction bases unmatched: 2. The CDR3 totals 13 residues. Germline CDR1 is SEHNR and CDR2 is FQNEAQ (reference sequence). This chain's CDR3 is CASSFGQGVGYTF. Here the CDR3 DNA reads TGTGCCAGCAGCTTTGGACAGGGGGTTGGCTACACCTTC.

This chain uses TRBV6-5 with TRBJ1-2; tentatively, D is TRBD1 (6 bases). CDR3 length: 14 amino acids. V shed 0 bases and J shed 5 bases, with 10 bases lying between them. CDR1 MNHEY and CDR2 SVGAGI come from the germline V gene. The CDR3 region has the DNA TGTGCCAGCAGTTACTCGGACAGAGCGTATGGCTACACCTTC. Residues: CASSYSDRAYGYTF.

This sequence joins TRBV4-1 and TRBJ2-2; D unresolved. Trimming left V 2 bases short and J 2 bases short, with 3 bases between. The CDR3 loop spans 13 amino acids. CDR1 is MGHRA, CDR2 YSYEKL, per germline. The CDR3 nucleotides read TGCGCCAGCAGCCAAACTAACACCGGGGAGCTGTTTTTT. Its protein product is CASSQTNTGELFF.